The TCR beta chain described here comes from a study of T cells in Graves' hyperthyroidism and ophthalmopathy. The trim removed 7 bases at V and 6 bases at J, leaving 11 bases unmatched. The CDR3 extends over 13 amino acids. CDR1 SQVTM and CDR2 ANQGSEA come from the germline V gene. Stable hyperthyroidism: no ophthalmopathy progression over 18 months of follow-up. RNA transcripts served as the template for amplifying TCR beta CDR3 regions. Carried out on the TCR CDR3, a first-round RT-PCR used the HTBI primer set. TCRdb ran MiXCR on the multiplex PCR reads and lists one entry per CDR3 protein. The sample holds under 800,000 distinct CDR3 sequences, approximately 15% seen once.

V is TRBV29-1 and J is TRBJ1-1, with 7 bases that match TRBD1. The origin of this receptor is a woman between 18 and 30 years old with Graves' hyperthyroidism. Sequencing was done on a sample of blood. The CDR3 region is CSGEGAGGPEAFF. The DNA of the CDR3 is TGCAGCGGGGAAGGTGCAGGGGGACCTGAAGCTTTCTTT.